This TCR beta chain stems from a study of blood T cell repertoires in COVID-19. Background on the study: T cells, B-cell-depleted T cells, or PBMCs supplied cDNA or gDNA.

Method: immunoSEQ multiplex PCR; TCRdb's copy keeps in-frame clones and lacks some. Of about 150,000 clones listed, about 90% were seen once; the top ten hold about 0.55%. The CDR3 loop spans 17 amino acids. Germline V gene data show CDR1 as LNHDA and CDR2 as SQIVND (reference sequence). With V trimmed by 5 bases and J by 6 bases, 12 bases remained unmatched. The sample taken for sequencing was peripheral blood. This rearrangement joins TRBV19 to TRBJ2-1; 11 nucleotides match TRBD2. This clonotype was obtained from a man in his forties or fifties with acute or convalescent COVID-19. CDR3 DNA sequence: TGTGCCAGTAGTGCGCTAGCGGGAGGCCCCCGGAGCAATGAGCAGTTCTTC. Translated, it gives CASSALAGGPRSNEQFF.